Each of the 26 T cell receptor beta chains below was sequenced from the same sample in a study of blood T cell repertoires in COVID-19. Libraries were prepared by immunoSEQ multiplex PCR; TCRdb keeps only in-frame clonotypes and omits some of them. This table has 350,000 to 400,000 clones, 70% to 90% appearing once. Sequencing used peripheral blood. These receptors all stem from a woman aged 60 to 75 with COVID-19, enrolled during active disease.

This chain links TRBV7-3 with TRBJ2-3; D is possibly TRBD1 (5 bases). The CDR3 is 14 residues long. Germline assignment: CDR1 SGHTA and CDR2 FQGTGA. V was trimmed by 3 bases and J by 3 bases, leaving 10 bases between them. CDR3 residues: CASSFQTVTDTQYF. CDR3 sequence (DNA): TGTGCCAGCAGCTTCCAGACAGTTACAGATACGCAGTATTTT.

This chain uses TRBV9 with TRBJ2-3, with TRBD2 identical over 7 bases. V dropped 3 bases and J dropped 1; count of bases not matched to a gene: 8. Germline lookup yields CDR1 SGDLS and CDR2 YYNGEE. The CDR3 loop spans 16 amino acids. CDR3 nucleotide sequence: TGTGCCAGCAGCGGCGGGACTAAGCGGGGCACAGATACGCAGTATTTT. Its protein is CASSGGTKRGTDTQYF.

This rearrangement joins TRBV5-1 to TRBJ2-3; 9 nucleotides align to TRBD1. The CDR3 covers 16 residues. CDR1 SGHRS and CDR2 YFSETQ come from the germline V gene. V lost 2 bases and J lost 6; bases outside the gene matches: 10. The CDR3 here is CASSLQGAIVSDTQYF. CDR3 coding DNA: TGCGCCAGCAGCTTACAGGGGGCTATAGTCTCGGATACGCAGTATTTT. Drawing the rest from reference TRBV5-1 and TRBJ2-3, the complete variable domain is KAGVTQTPRYLIKTRGQQVTLSCSPISGHRSVSWYQQTPGQGLQFLFEYFSETQRNKGNFPGRFSGRQFSNSRSEMNVSTLELGDSALYLCASSLQGAIVSDTQYFGPGTRLTVL.

The chain joins TRBV11-2 to TRBJ2-1, with 8 bases fitting TRBD1. This CDR3 is built from 14 residues. Germline CDR1 SGHAT, CDR2 FQNNGV. V gave up 4 bases and J gave up 7 bases; unmatched junction bases: 6. CDR3: CASSSTGGGNEQFF. The CDR3 DNA reads as TGTGCCAGCAGCTCTACAGGGGGTGGGAATGAGCAGTTCTTC.

The V gene is TRBV7-2, the J gene TRBJ1-5; the D is unclear. V was cut by 4 bases and J by 9 bases, with 13 bases left in between. Germline V lookup: CDR1 SGHTA, CDR2 FQGNSA. This CDR3 has 13 amino acids. CDR3 DNA sequence: TGTGCCAGCAGCTACAGCCGCATTCCGCCCCAGCATTTT. Translated: CASSYSRIPPQHF.

This clone was counted many times. This chain joins TRBV19 and TRBJ1-1, with 8 bases aligning to TRBD1. Germline loops: CDR1 LNHDA, CDR2 SQIVND (reference sequence). V lost 7 bases to trimming and J lost 6 bases; unmatched junction nucleotides: 13. This CDR3 has 15 amino acids. The CDR3 sequence: CASTLGVGQGSEAFF. The CDR3 nucleotides are TGTGCCAGTACCCTGGGGGTCGGACAGGGCTCTGAAGCTTTCTTT.

The chain links TRBV7-9 to TRBJ1-2; TRBD1 might be the D (5 bases). V was clipped by 2 bases and J by 3 bases, with 7 bases between them. This CDR3 has 13 amino acids. CDR1 is SEHNR, CDR2 FQNEAQ, per germline (reference sequence). The CDR3 DNA sequence: TGTGCCAGCAGCTTACGGGGGGACTATGGCTACACCTTC. Its translation: CASSLRGDYGYTF.

The chain recombines TRBV9 with TRBJ1-2; 7 nucleotides align to TRBD1. V gave up 0 bases and J gave up 4 bases; unmatched junction bases: 9. Germline V gene sequence: CDR1 SGDLS, CDR2 YYNGEE. There are 16 residues in the CDR3. In nucleotides, the CDR3 is TGTGCCAGCAGCGTAGGGGGGGACAGCCTTCTCTATGGCTACACCTTC. It yields the protein CASSVGGDSLLYGYTF.

CDR3 bases: TGTGCCAGCAGCAGTAGCTGTTATACTGGAAACACCATATATTTT. Protein sequence: CASSSSCYTGNTIYF. The rearrangement joins TRBV21-1 to TRBJ1-3. TRBV21-1 is designated a pseudogene. The CDR3 runs 15 residues.

The V call is TRBV29-1, the J call TRBJ1-5; D ambiguous. Germline V gene data show CDR1 as SQVTM and CDR2 as ANQGSEA. Between the trimmed V and J ends, which lost 3 bases and 0 bases, there was a span of 9 bases. The CDR3 loop spans 14 amino acids. The CDR3 sequence: CSVETGVSNQPQHF. In DNA form, the CDR3 reads TGCAGCGTTGAGACCGGAGTTAGCAATCAGCCCCAGCATTTT.

This clone was observed a single time. This chain connects TRBV3-1 (or the pseudogene TRBV3-2) to TRBJ1-1, with a tentative D call TRBD1 (5 bases). From germline, CDR1 is LGHDT and CDR2 YNNKEL (reference sequence). The CDR3 covers 14 residues. The V gene lost 4 bases and the J gene lost 4 bases, with 13 bases spanning the gap. The CDR3 nucleotides read TGTGCCAGCAGCCCCCAGGGATTCGGCACTGAAGCTTTCTTT. Its translation is CASSPQGFGTEAFF.

The chain has TRBV19 and TRBJ2-5; TRBD1 aligns across 12 bases. CDR3 size: 16 residues. The V gene's germline CDR1 is LNHDA and CDR2 SQIVND (reference sequence). Germline trimming cut 3 bases from V and 10 bases from J; bases unmatched to any gene: 12. Here the CDR3 DNA reads TGTGCCAGTAGTATCTTAACCGGGACAGGGGGCGGTATCCAGTACTTC. Translated, it gives CASSILTGTGGGIQYF.

The rearrangement uses TRBV7-2 and TRBJ2-7; 11 nucleotides match TRBD1. The CDR3 extends over 14 amino acids. CDR1 SGHTA and CDR2 FQGNSA come from the germline V gene. Trimming took 5 bases from V and 7 from J; bases not matched to a gene: 7. As DNA, the CDR3 is TGTGCCAGCAGCCCAGGACAGGGGGCGCGGGAGCAGTACTTC. Translating gives CASSPGQGAREQYF.

This clone showed up just once. The V gene is TRBV27, the J gene TRBJ1-4; 8 nucleotides align to TRBD1. With 5 bases clipped from V and 3 bases from J, the junction kept 5 bases outside the gene matches. CDR3 length: 15 amino acids. The V gene's germline CDR1 is MNHEY and CDR2 SMNVEV (reference sequence). The CDR3 sequence is CASSVNRGSNEKLFF. For the CDR3, the DNA is TGTGCCAGCAGTGTAAACAGGGGGTCTAATGAAAAACTGTTTTTT.

The chain is built from TRBV3-1 (or the pseudogene TRBV3-2) and TRBJ2-7, with TRBD1 as a possible D gene (6 bases). Trimming cost V 4 bases and J 4 bases, with 11 bases left between them. Germline lookup yields CDR1 LGHDT and CDR2 YNNKEL (reference sequence). The CDR3 loop spans 13 amino acids. As DNA, the CDR3 is TGTGCCAGCAGCCGGGTAGGGGGATACGAGCAGTACTTC. This sequence encodes CASSRVGGYEQYF.

The chain recombines TRBV6-1 with TRBJ1-6; 7 positions match TRBD1. Looked up from germline, CDR1 is MNHNS and CDR2 is SASEGT. Unmatched junction bases numbered 11, after V lost 4 bases and J lost 8 bases. The CDR3 has 16 amino acids. The CDR3 sequence: CASSAPRDSPYSPLHF. The CDR3 DNA follows: TGTGCCAGCAGTGCCCCACGGGACAGCCCTTATTCACCCCTCCACTTT.

About this clone itself: An end of the junction does not agree with germline; a read error may underlie this. V usage is TRBV7-8 and J usage is TRBJ1-2, with 7 positions matching TRBD1. Germline V gives CDR1 SGHVS, CDR2 FQNEAQ. This CDR3 is 14 amino acids long. The CDR3 sequence is CASSVRDSSYGYIF. In DNA, the CDR3 is TGTGCCAGCAGCGTCCGGGACAGTAGTTATGGCTACATCTTC.

V and J are TRBV3-1 (or the pseudogene TRBV3-2) and TRBJ1-3; D remains unclear. V lost 0 bases and J 0 bases, leaving 6 bases between the germline ends. CDR3 length: 15 residues. In germline, CDR1 is LGHDT, CDR2 YNNKEL (reference sequence). The CDR3 sequence: CASSQDRYSGNTIYF. As DNA, the CDR3 is TGTGCCAGCAGCCAAGACAGATACTCTGGAAACACCATATATTTT.

This chain uses TRBV7-9 with TRBJ2-2; TRBD1 might be the D (5 bases). The germline V gene has CDR1 SEHNR and CDR2 FQNEAQ (reference sequence). The V end lost 4 bases, the J end lost 6 bases, and 6 bases lay between the germline ends. CDR3 size: 12 residues. CDR3 sequence (DNA): TGTGCCAGCAGCTACAGGTCCGGGGAGCTGTTTTTT. Amino acids: CASSYRSGELFF.

The V call is TRBV2, the J call TRBJ1-2, with 9 bases aligning to TRBD1. CDR3 length equals 16 residues. Per germline, CDR1 SNHLY and CDR2 FYNNEI. J was trimmed by 5 bases and V by 5 bases; bases with no gene match: 12. This chain's CDR3 is CASSRSRTGGRYGYTF. The CDR3 coding sequence is TGTGCCAGCAGTCGTTCCCGAACAGGGGGCAGGTATGGCTACACCTTC. Filled out from reference TRBV2 and TRBJ1-2, the complete variable domain reads EPEVTQTPSHQVTQMGQEVILRCVPISNHLYFYWYRQILGQKVEFLVSFYNNEISEKSEIFDDQFSVERPDGSNFTLKIRSTKLEDSAMYFCASSRSRTGGRYGYTFGSGTRLTVV.

The chain links TRBV7-6 to TRBJ1-2, with no clear D. Trimming removed 3 bases at V and 8 bases at J, with 13 bases between. Germline V gene lookup returns CDR1 SGHVS and CDR2 FNYEAQ. The CDR3 is 13 amino acids. The chain's CDR3 is CASSFSAQKGYTF. The CDR3 coding sequence is TGTGCCAGCAGCTTCTCCGCACAGAAAGGCTACACCTTC.

Concerning this clone: Other DNA sequences in this sample translate to the same CDR3. The chain carries TRBV6-1 and TRBJ1-2, with 12 bases lining up with TRBD1. The CDR3 is made up of 14 amino acids. Germline CDR1 is MNHNS and CDR2 is SASEGT. The V and J ends lost 3 bases and 8 bases, in that order; junction bases with no gene match: 4. CDR3 region: CASSEGQGAGGYTF. CDR3 in DNA: TGTGCCAGCAGTGAGGGACAGGGGGCGGGGGGCTACACCTTC.

The chain is built from TRBV4-1 and TRBJ1-1; the D gene is possibly TRBD1 (5 bases). This CDR3 contains 15 residues. Germline V gene lookup returns CDR1 MGHRA and CDR2 YSYEKL. The V and J ends lost 0 bases and 3 bases respectively, with 11 bases between them. The CDR3 coding sequence is TGCGCCAGCAGCCAAGATGGGGGGGGTGACACTGAAGCTTTCTTT. Its protein is CASSQDGGGDTEAFF.

CDR3 DNA: TGTGCCAGCAGTTACCCCGGGGGCGGGGGGGCAGATACGCAGTATTTT. Protein product: CASSYPGGGGADTQYF. This chain joins TRBV6-5 and TRBJ2-3; 9 nucleotides line up with TRBD2. CDR3 length: 16 amino acids. The V gene's germline CDR1 is MNHEY and CDR2 SVGAGI. J gave up 4 bases and V 2 bases, and 7 bases lay outside the gene matches.

The chain joins TRBV25-1 to TRBJ2-5, with D maybe TRBD2 (6 bases). The CDR3 is 12 residues long. From germline, CDR1 is MGHDK and CDR2 SYGVNS. Trimming removed 8 bases at V and 5 bases at J, with 12 bases between. CDR3 sequence reads: CASGGGTETQYF. CDR3 DNA sequence: TGTGCCAGCGGGGGAGGAACGGAGACCCAGTACTTC.

This clone occurred once. V usage is TRBV7-8 and J usage is TRBJ2-3; possibly TRBD2 for D (6 bases). Deletions cut 2 bases from V and 0 bases from J, with 15 bases between. CDR3 size: 17 residues. Germline CDR1 reads SGHVS; CDR2 reads FQNEAQ. In DNA form, the CDR3 reads TGTGCCAGCAGCTTAATGAGGCGGGATACTAGCACAGATACGCAGTATTTT. It encodes CASSLMRRDTSTDTQYF.